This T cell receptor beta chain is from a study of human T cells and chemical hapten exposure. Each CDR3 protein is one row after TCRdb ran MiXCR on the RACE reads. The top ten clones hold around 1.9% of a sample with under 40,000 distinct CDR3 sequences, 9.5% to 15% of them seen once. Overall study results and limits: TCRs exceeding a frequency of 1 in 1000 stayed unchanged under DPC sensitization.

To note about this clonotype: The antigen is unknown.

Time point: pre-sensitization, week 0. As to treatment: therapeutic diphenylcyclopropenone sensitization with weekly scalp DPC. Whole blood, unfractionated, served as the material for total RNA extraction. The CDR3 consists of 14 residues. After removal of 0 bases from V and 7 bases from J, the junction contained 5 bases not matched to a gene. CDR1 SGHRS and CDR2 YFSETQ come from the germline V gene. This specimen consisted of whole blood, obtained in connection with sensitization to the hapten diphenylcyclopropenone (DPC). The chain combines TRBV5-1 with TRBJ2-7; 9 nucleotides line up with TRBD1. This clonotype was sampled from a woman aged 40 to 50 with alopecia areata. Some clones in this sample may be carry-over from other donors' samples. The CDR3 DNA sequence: TGCGCCAGCAGCTTGGCCGGACAGGGGCAAGAGCAGTACTTC. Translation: CASSLAGQGQEQYF.